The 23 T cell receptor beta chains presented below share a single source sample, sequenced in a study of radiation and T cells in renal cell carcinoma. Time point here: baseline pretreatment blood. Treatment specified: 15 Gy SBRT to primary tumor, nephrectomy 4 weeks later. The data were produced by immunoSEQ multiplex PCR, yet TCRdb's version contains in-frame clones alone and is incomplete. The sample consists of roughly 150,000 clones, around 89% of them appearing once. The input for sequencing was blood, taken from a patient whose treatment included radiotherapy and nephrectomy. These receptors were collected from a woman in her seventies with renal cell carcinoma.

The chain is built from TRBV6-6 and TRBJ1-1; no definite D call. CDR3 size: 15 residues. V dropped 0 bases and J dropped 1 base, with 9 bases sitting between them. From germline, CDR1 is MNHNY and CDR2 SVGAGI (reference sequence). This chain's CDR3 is CASSYSGQSNTEAFF. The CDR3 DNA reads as TGTGCCAGCAGTTACTCTGGTCAGTCGAACACTGAAGCTTTCTTT.

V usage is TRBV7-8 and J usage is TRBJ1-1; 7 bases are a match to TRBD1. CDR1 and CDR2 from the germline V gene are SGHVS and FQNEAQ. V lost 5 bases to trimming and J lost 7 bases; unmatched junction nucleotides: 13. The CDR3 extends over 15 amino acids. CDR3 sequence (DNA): TGTGCCAGCAGCGTTCGAAACAGGGGCCCCAGTGAAGCTTTCTTT. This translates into CASSVRNRGPSEAFF.

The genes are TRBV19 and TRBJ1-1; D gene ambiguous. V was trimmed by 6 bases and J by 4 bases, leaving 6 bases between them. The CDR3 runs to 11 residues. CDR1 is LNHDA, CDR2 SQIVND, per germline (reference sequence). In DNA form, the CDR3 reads TGTGCCAGTAGGGCAATCACTGAAGCTTTCTTT. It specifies CASRAITEAFF.

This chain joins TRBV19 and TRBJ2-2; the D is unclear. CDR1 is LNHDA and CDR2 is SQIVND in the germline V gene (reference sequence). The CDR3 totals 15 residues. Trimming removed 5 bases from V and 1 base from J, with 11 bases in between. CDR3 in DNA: TGTGCCAGTAGTCCCTCCTGGGGGAACACCGGGGAGCTGTTTTTT. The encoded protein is CASSPSWGNTGELFF.

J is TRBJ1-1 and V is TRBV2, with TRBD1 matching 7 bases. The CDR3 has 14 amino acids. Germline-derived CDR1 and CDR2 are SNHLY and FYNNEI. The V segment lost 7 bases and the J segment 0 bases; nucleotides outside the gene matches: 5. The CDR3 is CASTKTGVNTEAFF. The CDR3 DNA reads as TGTGCCAGCACCAAAACAGGGGTGAACACTGAAGCTTTCTTT.

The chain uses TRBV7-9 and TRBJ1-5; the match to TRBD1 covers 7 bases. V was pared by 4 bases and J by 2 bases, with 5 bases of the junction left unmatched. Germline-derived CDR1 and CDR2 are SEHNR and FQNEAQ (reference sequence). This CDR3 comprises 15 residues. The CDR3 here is CASSSGTVGNQPQHF. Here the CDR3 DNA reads TGTGCCAGCAGCTCCGGGACAGTTGGCAATCAGCCCCAGCATTTT.

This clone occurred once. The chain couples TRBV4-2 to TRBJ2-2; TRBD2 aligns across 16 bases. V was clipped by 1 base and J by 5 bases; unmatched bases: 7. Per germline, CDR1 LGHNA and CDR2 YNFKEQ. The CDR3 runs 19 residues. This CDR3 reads CASSQGQGLAGGLTGELFF. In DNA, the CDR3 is TGTGCCAGCAGCCAAGGCCAGGGACTAGCGGGGGGGCTTACCGGGGAGCTGTTTTTT.

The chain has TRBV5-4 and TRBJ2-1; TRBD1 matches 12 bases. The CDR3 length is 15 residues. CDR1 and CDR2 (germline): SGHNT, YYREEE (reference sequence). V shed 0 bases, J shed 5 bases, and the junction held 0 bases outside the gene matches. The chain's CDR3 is CASSLGDRGHNEQFF. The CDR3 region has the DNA TGTGCCAGCAGCTTGGGGGACAGGGGGCACAATGAGCAGTTCTTC.

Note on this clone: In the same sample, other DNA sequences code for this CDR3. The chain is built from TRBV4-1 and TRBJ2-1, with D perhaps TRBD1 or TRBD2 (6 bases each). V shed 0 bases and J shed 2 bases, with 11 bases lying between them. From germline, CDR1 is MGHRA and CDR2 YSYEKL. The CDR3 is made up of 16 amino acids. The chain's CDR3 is CASSQEGGRTYNEQFF. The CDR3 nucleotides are TGCGCCAGCAGCCAAGAAGGGGGGCGGACCTACAATGAGCAGTTCTTC.

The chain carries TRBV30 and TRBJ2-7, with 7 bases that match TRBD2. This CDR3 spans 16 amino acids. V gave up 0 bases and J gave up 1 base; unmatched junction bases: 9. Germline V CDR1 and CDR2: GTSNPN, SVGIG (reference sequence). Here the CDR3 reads CAWSVPQRGFSYEQYF. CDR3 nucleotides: TGTGCCTGGAGTGTCCCCCAGCGGGGATTTTCCTACGAGCAGTACTTC.

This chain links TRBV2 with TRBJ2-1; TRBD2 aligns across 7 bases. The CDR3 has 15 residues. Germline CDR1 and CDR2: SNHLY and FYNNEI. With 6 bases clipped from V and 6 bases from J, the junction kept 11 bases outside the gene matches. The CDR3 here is CASSAGTTLRNEQFF. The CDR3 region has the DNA TGTGCCAGCAGCGCTGGGACTACCCTTCGCAATGAGCAGTTCTTC.

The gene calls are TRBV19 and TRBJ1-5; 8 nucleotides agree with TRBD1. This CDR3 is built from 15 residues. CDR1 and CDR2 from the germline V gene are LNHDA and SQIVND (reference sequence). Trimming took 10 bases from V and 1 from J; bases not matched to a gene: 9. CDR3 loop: CATKDRARSNQPQHF. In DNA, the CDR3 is TGTGCCACCAAGGACAGGGCACGGAGCAATCAGCCCCAGCATTTT.

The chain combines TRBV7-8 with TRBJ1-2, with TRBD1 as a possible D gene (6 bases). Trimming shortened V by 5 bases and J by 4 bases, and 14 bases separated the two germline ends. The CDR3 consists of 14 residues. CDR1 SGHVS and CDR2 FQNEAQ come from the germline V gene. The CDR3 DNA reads TGTGCCAGCAGCCTAGAACAGGGAGGCTATGGCTACACCTTC. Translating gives CASSLEQGGYGYTF.

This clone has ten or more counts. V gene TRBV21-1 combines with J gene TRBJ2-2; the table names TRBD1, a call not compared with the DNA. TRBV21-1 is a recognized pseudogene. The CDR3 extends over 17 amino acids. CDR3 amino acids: CASSRPTGGLHTGELFF. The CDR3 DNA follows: TGTGCCAGCAGCAGACCGACAGGGGGCCTTCACACCGGGGAGCTGTTTTTT.

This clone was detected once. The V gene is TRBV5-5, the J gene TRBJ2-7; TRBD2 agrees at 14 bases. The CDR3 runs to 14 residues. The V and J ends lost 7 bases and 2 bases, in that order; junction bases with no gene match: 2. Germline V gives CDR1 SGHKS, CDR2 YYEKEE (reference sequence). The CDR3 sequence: CASRGLAGAYEQYF. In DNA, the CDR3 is TGTGCCAGCCGGGGACTAGCGGGGGCCTACGAGCAGTACTTC.

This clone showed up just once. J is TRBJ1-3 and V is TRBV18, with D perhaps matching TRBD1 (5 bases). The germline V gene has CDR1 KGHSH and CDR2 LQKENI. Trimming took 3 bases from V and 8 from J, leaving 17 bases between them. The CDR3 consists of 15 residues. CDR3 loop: CASSPRVIVGDTIYF. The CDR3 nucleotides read TGTGCCAGCTCACCCAGGGTAATTGTAGGCGACACCATATATTTT.

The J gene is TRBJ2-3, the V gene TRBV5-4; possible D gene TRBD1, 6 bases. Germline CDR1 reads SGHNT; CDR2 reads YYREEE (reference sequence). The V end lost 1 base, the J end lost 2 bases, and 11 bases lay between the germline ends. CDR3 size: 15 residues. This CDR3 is CASSLHRAITDTQYF. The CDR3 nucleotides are TGTGCCAGCAGCTTGCACAGGGCGATCACAGATACGCAGTATTTT.

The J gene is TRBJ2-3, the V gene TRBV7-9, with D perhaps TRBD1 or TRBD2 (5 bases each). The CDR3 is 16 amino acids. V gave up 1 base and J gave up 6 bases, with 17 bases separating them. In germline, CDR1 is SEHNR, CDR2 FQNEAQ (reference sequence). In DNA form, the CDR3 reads TGTGCCAGCAGCTTAGGACCGGGACGGTCTCGGGATACGCAGTATTTT. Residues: CASSLGPGRSRDTQYF.

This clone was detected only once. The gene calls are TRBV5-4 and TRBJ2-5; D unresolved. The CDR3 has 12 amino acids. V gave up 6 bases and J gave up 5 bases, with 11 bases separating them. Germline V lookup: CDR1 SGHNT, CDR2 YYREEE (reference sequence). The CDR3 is CASNPLGETQYF. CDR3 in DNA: TGTGCCAGCAACCCATTAGGGGAGACCCAGTACTTC. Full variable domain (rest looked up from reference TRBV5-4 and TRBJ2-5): ETGVTQSPTHLIKTRGQQVTLRCSSQSGHNTVSWYQQALGQGPQFIFQYYREEENGRGNFPPRFSGLQFPNYSSELNVNALELDDSALYLCASNPLGETQYFGPGTRLLVL.

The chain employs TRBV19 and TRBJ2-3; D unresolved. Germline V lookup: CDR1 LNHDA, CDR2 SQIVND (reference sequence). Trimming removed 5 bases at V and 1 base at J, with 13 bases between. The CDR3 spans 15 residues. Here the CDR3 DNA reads TGTGCCAGTAGTGATTCTGGGTTTGGCACAGATACGCAGTATTTT. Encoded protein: CASSDSGFGTDTQYF.

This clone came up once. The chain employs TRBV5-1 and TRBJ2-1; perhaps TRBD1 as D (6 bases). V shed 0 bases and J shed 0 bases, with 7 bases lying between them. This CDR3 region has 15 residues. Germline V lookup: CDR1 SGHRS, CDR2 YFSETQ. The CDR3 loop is CASSLEGGSYNEQFF. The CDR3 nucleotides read TGCGCCAGCAGCTTGGAAGGGGGCTCCTACAATGAGCAGTTCTTC.

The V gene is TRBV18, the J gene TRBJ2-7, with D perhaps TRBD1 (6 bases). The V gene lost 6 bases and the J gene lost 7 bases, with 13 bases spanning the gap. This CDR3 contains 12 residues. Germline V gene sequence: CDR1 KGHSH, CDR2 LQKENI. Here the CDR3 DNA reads TGTGCCAGCTCCAGGGACATTCGGGAGCAGTACTTC. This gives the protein CASSRDIREQYF.

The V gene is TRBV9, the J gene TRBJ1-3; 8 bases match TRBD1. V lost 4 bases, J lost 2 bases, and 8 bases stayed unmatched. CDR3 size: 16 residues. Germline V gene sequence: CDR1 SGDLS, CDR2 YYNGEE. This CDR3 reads CASSPRQGKTGNTIYF. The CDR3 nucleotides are TGTGCCAGCAGCCCGCGACAGGGGAAAACTGGAAACACCATATATTTT.